This is a list of T cell receptor beta chains from one sample in a study of beta chain features in type 1 diabetes. Profiled with immunoSEQ multiplex PCR; TCRdb holds only in-frame clones, not every one. The data contain over 90,000 clones, roughly 28% of them singletons. Sequenced input: central memory CD4+ T cells from blood. These TCRs come from a woman between 18 and 29 years old with type 1 diabetes. CDR3s leave out the opening cysteine and the closing phenylalanine or tryptophan.

V gene: TRBV11-2; CDR3 protein: ASRPPGRTGSANYGYT
V gene: TRBV2; CDR3 protein: ASTRTGGQETQY
V gene: TRBV5-6; CDR3 protein: ASSSRGNYGYT
V gene: TRBV7-8; CDR3 protein: ASSFRTGRTSGRVRNEQF
V gene: TRBV18; CDR3 protein: ASSPGADALNTEAF
V gene: TRBV28; CDR3 protein: ASSDEDRGGAGANVLT
V gene: TRBV6-6; CDR3 protein: ASSYYEETQY
V gene: TRBV27; CDR3 protein: ASSSGLAGGRETQY
V gene: TRBV15; CDR3 protein: ATSRDSRETQY
V gene: TRBV5-4; CDR3 protein: ASSLGSRGVGANVLT
V gene: TRBV10-2; CDR3 protein: ASSEPVAGAWNEQF
V gene: TRBV10-3; CDR3 protein: AISGDRGLGYT
V gene: TRBV9; CDR3 protein: ASSLRGDGIDTQY
V gene: TRBV5-1; CDR3 protein: ASSPGPGPAGGELF
V gene: TRBV4-3; CDR3 protein: ASSQTRGGSYNEQF
V gene: TRBV10-3; CDR3 protein: AISPDRGGNYGYT
V gene: TRBV7-3; CDR3 protein: ASSSTGLAGGVDTQY
V gene: TRBV6-5; CDR3 protein: ASSYIAGRGADTQY
V gene: TRBV18; CDR3 protein: ASSPPAGGPGNEQF
V gene: TRBV10-3; CDR3 protein: AISSGKSNQPQH
V gene: TRBV7-9; CDR3 protein: ASSPGDRENYGYT
V gene: TRBV30; CDR3 protein: AWRSPYRDGTTGELF
V gene: TRBV27; CDR3 protein: ASRTGTGGLWQF
V gene: TRBV2; CDR3 protein: ASSGKAGSYNEQF
V gene: TRBV6-5; CDR3 protein: ASSPGQANNEQF
V gene: TRBV7-2; CDR3 protein: ASSPQPGQEAF
V gene: TRBV2; CDR3 protein: ASSETGQSYEQY
V gene: TRBV6-5; CDR3 protein: ASSYTLAGGAYEQY
V gene: TRBV5-8; CDR3 protein: ASSRGLVGTDTQY
V gene: TRBV7-2; CDR3 protein: ASSLKRTGTGGNTIY
V gene: TRBV7-3; CDR3 protein: ASSLAGTGGNYGYT
V gene: TRBV7-9; CDR3 protein: ASSPGTGSYEQY
V gene: TRBV28; CDR3 protein: ATDRAGGSYEQY
V gene: TRBV7-2; CDR3 protein: ASSPLGTQY
V gene: TRBV5-1; CDR3 protein: ASSWGTTYTGELF
V gene: TRBV7-2; CDR3 protein: ASSLTGTGANVLT
V gene: TRBV19; CDR3 protein: ASNKDRAVGAF
V gene: TRBV18; CDR3 protein: ASSPADRETEAF
V gene: TRBV5-4; CDR3 protein: ASSLGLAGMFGTQY
V gene: TRBV2; CDR3 protein: ASKRIQGTGELF
V gene: TRBV10-2; CDR3 protein: ASSWDGTSAQRTYNEQF
V gene: TRBV19; CDR3 protein: ASSAAGGHYNEQF
V gene: TRBV7-9; CDR3 protein: ASSLVGAGNTEAF
V gene: TRBV5-1; CDR3 protein: ASSRGTDFTDTQY
V gene: TRBV11-3; CDR3 protein: ASSLNGGQETQY
V gene: TRBV7-9; CDR3 protein: ASSLGTGTDNEQF
V gene: TRBV19; CDR3 protein: ASSITRGQGYNQPQH
V gene: TRBV5-1; CDR3 protein: ASSLSAFGDSGNTIY
V gene: TRBV30; CDR3 protein: AWSLRTSLRGDTQY
V gene: TRBV2; CDR3 protein: ASTLTSAVSDTQY
V gene: TRBV19; CDR3 protein: ASSPDREVSNEQY
V gene: TRBV6-1; CDR3 protein: ATGTSINSPLH
V gene: TRBV5-1; CDR3 protein: ASSPGLAGGQETQY